This T cell receptor beta chain comes out of a study of blood T cell repertoires in COVID-19. Study details: Symptom resolution, clearance, or two negative PCRs marked donors in Cohort 3 as recovered. Acute and convalescent COVID-19 samples came from the United States, Italy and Spain.

Each participant's cohort was designated according to participant-reported clinical history. Germline V lookup: CDR1 ENHRY, CDR2 SYGVKD. Trimming took 0 bases from V and 6 from J; bases not matched to a gene: 9. This CDR3 region has 17 residues. Original analysis: Nucleated cell counts were estimated from reference gene primer amplification. Repertoires were generated with immunoSEQ multiplex PCR, while TCRdb's copy carries only in-frame clones and drops some. V, J and clone size were drawn from that table, and D and trimming were deduced from the DNA. The repertoire holds about 170,000 clones, with roughly 85% as singletons.

The clonotype was recovered from a woman aged 70 to 79 in a cohort exposed to, infected with or recovered from COVID-19 (not recorded which). The chain joins TRBV10-3 to TRBJ2-3; 10 bases match TRBD1. The specimen sequenced was PBMCs or T cells enriched from blood (not recorded which). The chain's CDR3 is CAISESTLGTGEDTQYF. The CDR3 bases are TGTGCCATCAGTGAGTCGACTCTTGGGACAGGGGAGGATACGCAGTATTTT.